The 23 T cell receptor beta chains listed next were all sequenced from one sample in a study of T cell responses to AZD1222 COVID-19 vaccine. This table comes from immunoSEQ multiplex PCR, and its TCRdb copy is limited to in-frame clones, with some not included. The table has under 140,000 clones, roughly 92% seen once. Material: peripheral blood, obtained 28 days after the second AZD1222 dose. The receptors come from an adult who received the AZD1222 COVID-19 vaccine.

The rearrangement joins TRBV3-1 (or the pseudogene TRBV3-2) to TRBJ1-2, with no clear D. Germline-derived CDR1 and CDR2 are LGHDT and YNNKEL (reference sequence). Deletions cut 5 bases from V and 3 bases from J, with 13 bases between. The CDR3 consists of 14 residues. CDR3 region: CASSSGEGDYGYTF. The CDR3 region has the DNA TGTGCCAGCAGCTCCGGGGAGGGTGACTATGGCTACACCTTC.

V is TRBV7-2 and J is TRBJ2-5, with D unclear. Germline V gene sequence: CDR1 SGHTA, CDR2 FQGNSA. The V and J ends lost 4 bases and 0 bases respectively, with 9 bases between them. The CDR3 has 14 residues. The CDR3 DNA reads as TGTGCCAGCAGCTATGGACGGCACCAAGAGACCCAGTACTTC. This gives the protein CASSYGRHQETQYF. The variable domain in full, with the rest retrieved from reference TRBV7-2 and TRBJ2-5, is GAGVSQSPSNKVTEKGKDVELRCDPISGHTALYWYRQSLGQGLEFLIYFQGNSAPDKSGLPSDRFSAERTGGSVSTLTIQRTQQEDSAVYLCASSYGRHQETQYFGPGTRLLVL.

The chain carries TRBV5-1 and TRBJ2-3; D ambiguous. The germline V gene encodes CDR1 SGHRS and CDR2 YFSETQ. V lost 2 bases, J lost 5 bases, and 15 bases lay in between. The CDR3 has 15 amino acids. Written as DNA, the CDR3 is TGCGCCAGCAGCTTTATCCGGGTTTCACTAGATACGCAGTATTTT. Residues: CASSFIRVSLDTQYF.

The chain recombines TRBV6-5 with TRBJ1-2, with D possibly being TRBD1 (5 bases). V lost 5 bases to trimming and J lost 4 bases, with 11 bases between them. CDR1 is MNHEY and CDR2 is SVGAGI in the germline V gene. This CDR3 has 13 amino acids. The CDR3 DNA sequence: TGTGCCAGCAGTCAGGGACGGATCTATGGCTACACCTTC. Translated, it gives CASSQGRIYGYTF.

The gene calls are TRBV15 and TRBJ1-2; TRBD1 matches 7 bases. Looked up from germline, CDR1 is LNHNV and CDR2 is YYDKDF (reference sequence). The V gene end was trimmed by 1 base and the J gene end by 4 bases; junction bases not matched to a gene: 3. This CDR3 contains 14 residues. CDR3 in DNA: TGTGCCACCAGCAGAGGGGACAGCGGCTATGGCTACACCTTC. This gives the protein CATSRGDSGYGYTF.

The chain carries TRBV5-4 and TRBJ1-1; no reliable D call. V lost 0 bases to trimming and J lost 1 base, with 10 bases between them. The CDR3 is 15 residues long. Germline CDR1 is SGHNT and CDR2 is YYREEE (reference sequence). The CDR3: CASSLVGARNTEAFF. Written as DNA, the CDR3 is TGTGCCAGCAGCTTGGTGGGCGCCCGGAACACTGAAGCTTTCTTT.

The V and J genes are TRBV11-2 and TRBJ2-5, with TRBD2 matching over 7 bases. The J segment lost 3 bases and the V segment lost 8 bases, leaving 6 bases of the junction unmatched. CDR1 and CDR2 (germline): SGHAT, FQNNGV. This CDR3 region has 13 residues. The CDR3 region is CASSRGEKETQYF. For the CDR3, the DNA is TGTGCCAGCTCACGGGGGGAAAAAGAGACCCAGTACTTC.

The chain links TRBV19 to TRBJ1-2, with D possibly matching TRBD1 (5 bases). Per the germline V gene, CDR1 is LNHDA and CDR2 is SQIVND (reference sequence). Between the trimmed V and J ends, which lost 10 bases and 4 bases, there was a span of 16 bases. The CDR3 runs to 13 residues. CDR3 in DNA: TGTGCCACCTCGACAGAGCCTCCCTATGGCTACACCTTC. Its protein product is CATSTEPPYGYTF.

V gene TRBV5-1 combines with J gene TRBJ1-6; D is unclear. There are 14 residues in the CDR3. V dropped 0 bases and J dropped 6 bases, with 7 bases sitting between them. Germline V gene lookup returns CDR1 SGHRS and CDR2 YFSETQ. In DNA, the CDR3 is TGCGCCAGCAGCTTGGCGGATACTAATTCACCCCTCCACTTT. As protein: CASSLADTNSPLHF. The full variable domain, rest sourced from reference TRBV5-1 and TRBJ1-6, is KAGVTQTPRYLIKTRGQQVTLSCSPISGHRSVSWYQQTPGQGLQFLFEYFSETQRNKGNFPGRFSGRQFSNSRSEMNVSTLELGDSALYLCASSLADTNSPLHFGNGTRLTVT.

The chain carries TRBV29-1 and TRBJ1-5; D uncertain. Germline CDR1 and CDR2: SQVTM and ANQGSEA. V was pared by 2 bases and J by 3 bases, with 8 bases between. The CDR3 sequence is 13 residues long. CDR3 protein: CSVESENNQPQHF. The CDR3 bases are TGCAGCGTTGAATCTGAGAACAATCAGCCCCAGCATTTT.

V is TRBV3-1 (or the pseudogene TRBV3-2) and J is TRBJ2-7; D gene uncertain. Trimming removed 3 bases at V and 3 bases at J, with 6 bases between. The CDR3 runs 12 residues. CDR1 LGHDT and CDR2 YNNKEL come from the germline V gene (reference sequence). The CDR3 DNA follows: TGTGCCAGCAGCCAGGGATACTACGAGCAGTACTTC. It is translated as CASSQGYYEQYF.

The gene calls are TRBV2 and TRBJ2-7, with D unresolved. Germline CDR1 is SNHLY and CDR2 is FYNNEI. The CDR3 spans 12 residues. V lost 5 bases and J 1 base, leaving 6 bases between the germline ends. CDR3 coding DNA: TGTGCCAGCAGTCCAGGATCCTACGAGCAGTACTTC. Translated: CASSPGSYEQYF.

This chain uses TRBV5-6 with TRBJ2-1, with TRBD2 as a possible D gene (5 bases). Germline V gives CDR1 SGHDT, CDR2 YYEEEE. This CDR3 spans 17 amino acids. V was pared by 1 base and J by 4 bases, with 18 bases between. Here the CDR3 reads CASSLLASRSRYNEQFF. The CDR3 bases are TGTGCCAGCAGCTTGTTAGCTAGCCGAAGTAGATACAATGAGCAGTTCTTC.

This chain links TRBV7-2 with TRBJ1-6; maybe TRBD1 (5 bases). The V and J ends lost 8 bases and 5 bases respectively, with 7 bases between them. Germline CDR1 reads SGHTA; CDR2 reads FQGNSA. This CDR3 contains 12 residues. The CDR3 is CASCRDNSPLHF. CDR3 in DNA: TGTGCCAGCTGCAGGGATAATTCACCCCTCCACTTT.

Concerning this clone: Other DNA sequences in this specimen translate into the identical CDR3. The CDR3 here is CASSPPADSYEQYF. CDR3 in DNA: TGTGCCAGCTCACCACCGGCAGATTCCTACGAGCAGTACTTC. The chain joins TRBV18 to TRBJ2-7, with D uncertain. Trimming pared 0 bases from V and 1 base from J, leaving 7 bases between. CDR3 length equals 14 residues. Germline V gene sequence: CDR1 KGHSH, CDR2 LQKENI.

The chain recombines TRBV11-2 with TRBJ1-1; D gene uncertain. This CDR3 has 11 amino acids. CDR1 SGHAT and CDR2 FQNNGV come from the germline V gene. Trimming shortened V by 3 bases and J by 6 bases, and 5 bases separated the two germline ends. The CDR3 DNA reads as TGTGCCAGCAGCTTGGGCGCTGAAGCTTTCTTT. It encodes CASSLGAEAFF.

The J gene is TRBJ2-3, the V gene TRBV6-4; 10 bases are a match to TRBD2. Germline V CDR1 and CDR2: MRHNA, SNTAGT. V was clipped by 3 bases and J by 6 bases; unmatched bases: 12. The CDR3 extends over 17 amino acids. CDR3 nucleotide sequence: TGTGCCAGCAGTGATGGTAGCGGGGGGTCGGGGTCTGATACGCAGTATTTT. Its translation: CASSDGSGGSGSDTQYF.

The chain employs TRBV19 and TRBJ1-3; a weak D match, TRBD1 (6 bases). Trimming took 6 bases from V and 3 from J, leaving 15 bases between them. This CDR3 contains 15 residues. CDR1 and CDR2 (germline): LNHDA, SQIVND (reference sequence). The CDR3 DNA follows: TGTGCCAGTAGCCAAACAGGGTTTAGTGGAAACACCATATATTTT. Protein product: CASSQTGFSGNTIYF. The complete variable domain, with remaining parts taken from reference TRBV19 and TRBJ1-3, reads DGGITQSPKYLFRKEGQNVTLSCEQNLNHDAMYWYRQDPGQGLRLIYYSQIVNDFQKGDIAEGYSVSREKKESFPLTVTSAQKNPTAFYLCASSQTGFSGNTIYFGEGSWLTVV.

The V call is TRBV3-1 (or the pseudogene TRBV3-2), the J call TRBJ1-2; no clear D. The V end was cut by 2 bases, the J end by 2 bases, with 6 bases between. In germline, CDR1 is LGHDT, CDR2 YNNKEL (reference sequence). This CDR3 is built from 13 residues. The CDR3, as DNA: TGTGCCAGCAGCCAACGGAGAAACTATGGCTACACCTTC. It translates to CASSQRRNYGYTF.

This sequence joins TRBV6-2 or TRBV6-3 and TRBJ1-2; possible D gene TRBD1, 6 bases. The CDR3 sequence is 13 residues long. Trimming stripped 2 bases from V and 4 bases from J, with 8 bases between. Per the germline V gene, CDR1 is MNHEY and CDR2 is SVGEGT. The CDR3 DNA is TGTGCCAGCAGTTACGGACAGTTCTATGGCTACACCTTC. It is translated as CASSYGQFYGYTF.

The rearrangement links TRBV18 to TRBJ1-4; D is possibly TRBD1 (5 bases). The germline V gene has CDR1 KGHSH and CDR2 LQKENI. Trimming took 9 bases from V and 0 from J, leaving 11 bases between them. This CDR3 has 14 residues. CDR3 region: CASSGGATNEKLFF. CDR3 DNA sequence: TGTGCCAGTTCGGGGGGTGCAACTAATGAAAAACTGTTTTTT.

The genes are TRBV5-6 and TRBJ1-1; tentative D call: TRBD1 (5 bases). V was clipped by 5 bases and J by 5 bases, with 16 bases between them. In germline, CDR1 is SGHDT, CDR2 YYEEEE. The length of the CDR3 is 14 residues. In DNA form, the CDR3 reads TGTGCCAGCAGGGACGGGTGGGGGGAGACTGAAGCTTTCTTT. Protein: CASRDGWGETEAFF.

On this clone: Distinct nucleotide sequences in the sample also encode this CDR3. The chain combines TRBV20-1 with TRBJ1-2; TRBD1 might be the D (6 bases). V lost 4 bases to trimming and J lost 3 bases, with 6 bases between them. There are 11 residues in the CDR3. CDR1 and CDR2 (germline): DFQATT, SNEGSKA (reference sequence). CDR3 region: CSATGDYGYTF. The DNA of the CDR3 is TGCAGTGCTACAGGGGACTATGGCTACACCTTC.